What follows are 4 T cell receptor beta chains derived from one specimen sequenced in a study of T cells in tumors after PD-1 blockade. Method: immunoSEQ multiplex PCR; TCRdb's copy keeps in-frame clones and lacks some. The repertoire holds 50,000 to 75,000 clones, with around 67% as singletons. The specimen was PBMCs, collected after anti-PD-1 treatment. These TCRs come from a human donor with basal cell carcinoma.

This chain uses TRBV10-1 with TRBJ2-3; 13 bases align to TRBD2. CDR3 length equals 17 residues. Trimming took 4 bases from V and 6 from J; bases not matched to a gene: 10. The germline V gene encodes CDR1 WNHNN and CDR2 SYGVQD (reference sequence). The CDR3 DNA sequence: TGCGCCAGCAGTGTCTGGTCGACTAGCGGGGGGTTGGATACGCAGTATTTT. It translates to CASSVWSTSGGLDTQYF.

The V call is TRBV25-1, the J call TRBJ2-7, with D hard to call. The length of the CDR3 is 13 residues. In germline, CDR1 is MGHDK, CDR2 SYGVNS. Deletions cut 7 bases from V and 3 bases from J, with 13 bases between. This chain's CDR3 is CASMSRGSYEQYF. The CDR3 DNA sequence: TGTGCCAGCATGTCTCGCGGCAGCTACGAGCAGTACTTC.

CDR3 DNA: TGTGCCATCAGTGAGGACCCCTATAGGACAGGGTTTGAGACCCAGTACTTC. Protein sequence: CAISEDPYRTGFETQYF. The V gene is TRBV10-3, the J gene TRBJ2-5; 8 nucleotides agree with TRBD1. Trimming took 2 bases from V and 5 from J; bases not matched to a gene: 13. Germline CDR1 is ENHRY and CDR2 is SYGVKD. The CDR3 loop spans 17 amino acids.

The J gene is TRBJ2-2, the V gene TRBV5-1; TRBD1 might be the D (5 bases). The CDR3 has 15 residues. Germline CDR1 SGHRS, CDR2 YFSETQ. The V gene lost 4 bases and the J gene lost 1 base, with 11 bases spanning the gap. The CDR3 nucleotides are TGCGCCAGCAGCGCCCTCACAGGGAACACCGGGGAGCTGTTTTTT. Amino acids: CASSALTGNTGELFF.